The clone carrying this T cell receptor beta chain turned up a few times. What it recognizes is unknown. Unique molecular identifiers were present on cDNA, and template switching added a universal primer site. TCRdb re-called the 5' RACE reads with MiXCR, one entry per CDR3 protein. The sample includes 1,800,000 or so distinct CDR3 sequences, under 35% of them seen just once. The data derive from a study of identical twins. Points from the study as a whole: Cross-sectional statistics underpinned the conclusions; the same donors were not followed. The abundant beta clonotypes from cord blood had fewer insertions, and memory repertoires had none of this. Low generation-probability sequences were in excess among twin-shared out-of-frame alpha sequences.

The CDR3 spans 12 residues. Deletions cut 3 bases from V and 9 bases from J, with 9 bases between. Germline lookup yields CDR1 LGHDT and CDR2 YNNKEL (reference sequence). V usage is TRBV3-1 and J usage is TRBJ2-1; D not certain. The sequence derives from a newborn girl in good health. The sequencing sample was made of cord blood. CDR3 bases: TGTGCCAGCAGCCATAACAGACTTGAGCAGTTCTTC. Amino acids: CASSHNRLEQFF.